Listed here are 4 T cell receptor beta chains from one sample, sequenced in a study of shared T cell receptors in the human thymus. Measured with immunoSEQ multiplex PCR; TCRdb has only the in-frame clones, and not every one. The sample carries 600,000 to 900,000 clones, approximately 85% recorded once. These same data were also listed under a study on human thymus T cells.

The sequenced material came from thymocytes. These receptors originate from a girl under two years old with a congenital heart defect.

The genes are TRBV19 and TRBJ2-1, with 7 bases that match TRBD1. Trimming removed 5 bases from V and 5 bases from J; junction bases left unmatched: 6. The CDR3 covers 14 residues. Germline V CDR1 and CDR2: LNHDA, SQIVND (reference sequence). The CDR3 region has the DNA TGTGCCAGTAGTCTGACAGGGAAGGACAATGAGCAGTTCTTC. It is translated as CASSLTGKDNEQFF.

This chain connects TRBV4-1 to TRBJ1-3, with TRBD1 identical over 9 bases. CDR1 and CDR2 from the germline V gene are MGHRA and YSYEKL. The J segment lost 2 bases and the V segment lost 2 bases, leaving 1 base of the junction unmatched. The CDR3 is 15 amino acids. The CDR3 sequence: CASSQRQGAGNTIYF. As DNA, the CDR3 is TGCGCCAGCAGCCAAAGACAGGGGGCTGGAAACACCATATATTTT.

This clone was picked up one time. The chain has TRBV2 and TRBJ1-2; maybe TRBD1 (5 bases). V was cut by 3 bases and J by 0 bases, with 8 bases left in between. This CDR3 has 14 amino acids. Germline V gives CDR1 SNHLY, CDR2 FYNNEI. The CDR3 reads CASSETATNYGYTF. The CDR3 DNA reads as TGTGCCAGCAGTGAGACAGCTACTAACTATGGCTACACCTTC.

J is TRBJ1-1 and V is TRBV29-1; 9 bases line up with TRBD1. With V trimmed by 7 bases and J by 4 bases, 13 bases remained unmatched. The CDR3 is 15 amino acids. CDR1 SQVTM and CDR2 ANQGSEA come from the germline V gene. CDR3 DNA sequence: TGCAGCGCCACATGGACAGGGGAGAGGGGCACTGAAGCTTTCTTT. Protein product: CSATWTGERGTEAFF.